This T cell receptor beta chain is from a study of blood T cell repertoires in COVID-19. Profiled with immunoSEQ multiplex PCR; TCRdb holds only in-frame clones, not every one. Of roughly 380,000 clones listed, approximately 89% were seen once; the top ten hold under 1.5%. The sample comprised PBMCs or T cells enriched from blood (not recorded which). This clonotype was sampled from a man aged 25-45 years who had recovered from COVID-19.

This CDR3 is CASSYRQAAHNEQFF. The CDR3 coding sequence is TGTGCCAGCAGTTATCGACAGGCGGCCCACAATGAGCAGTTCTTC. The chain couples TRBV6-5 to TRBJ2-1; maybe TRBD1 (6 bases). V lost 3 bases to trimming and J lost 5 bases, with 14 bases between them. This CDR3 spans 15 amino acids. The germline CDR1 and CDR2 sequences are MNHEY and SVGAGI.